The 23 T cell receptor beta chains listed next were all sequenced from one sample in a study of T cell responses to AZD1222 COVID-19 vaccine. The data were produced by immunoSEQ multiplex PCR, yet TCRdb's version contains in-frame clones alone and is incomplete. There are over 50,000 clones in the sample; approximately 88% occur only once, and 14% to 15% lies in the top ten. This sample comprised peripheral blood, obtained on day 0 of AZD1222 vaccination. The receptors come from an adult in good health.

The chain uses TRBV15 and TRBJ1-5, with D perhaps matching TRBD1 (6 bases). This CDR3 spans 15 amino acids. Germline values: CDR1 LNHNV, CDR2 YYDKDF (reference sequence). V lost 5 bases, J lost 0 bases, and 11 bases lay in between. The CDR3 sequence is CATSAHRASNQPQHF. DNA of the CDR3: TGTGCCACCAGCGCCCACAGGGCTAGCAATCAGCCCCAGCATTTT. Based on the CDR3 plus reference TRBV15 and TRBJ1-5, the full variable domain is DAMVIQNPRYQVTQFGKPVTLSCSQTLNHNVMYWYQQKSSQAPKLLFHYYDKDFNNEADTPDNFQSRRPNTSFCFLDIRSPGLGDTAMYLCATSAHRASNQPQHFGDGTRLSIL.

The chain has TRBV7-8 and TRBJ2-3, with D perhaps assigned TRBD1 or TRBD2 (5 bases each). V lost 5 bases, J lost 6 bases, and 9 bases lay in between. The CDR3 loop spans 12 amino acids. Per germline, CDR1 SGHVS and CDR2 FQNEAQ. In DNA form, the CDR3 reads TGTGCCAGCAGCCGGGACCAGGATACGCAGTATTTT. Its translation is CASSRDQDTQYF.

The chain recombines TRBV24-1 with TRBJ2-3; TRBD2 agrees at 10 bases. V gave up 5 bases and J gave up 7 bases; unmatched junction bases: 5. The CDR3 is 14 residues long. Germline values: CDR1 KGHDR, CDR2 SFDVKD. In nucleotides, the CDR3 is TGTGCCACCAGTGCAGCGGGAGGGCTGTATACGCAGTATTTT. This sequence encodes CATSAAGGLYTQYF.

V and J are TRBV10-2 and TRBJ2-7; 9 bases line up with TRBD1. Germline trimming cut 9 bases from V and 1 base from J; bases unmatched to any gene: 4. Germline CDR1 is WSHSY and CDR2 is SAAADI. This CDR3 region has 13 residues. The CDR3 protein is CASAGTGSYEQYF. The CDR3 nucleotides read TGCGCCAGTGCCGGGACAGGGTCCTACGAGCAGTACTTC.

This clone was seen just once. This chain connects TRBV6-5 to TRBJ1-1; D unclear. Germline V gives CDR1 MNHEY, CDR2 SVGAGI. CDR3 length equals 13 residues. The V gene lost 6 bases and the J gene lost 1 base, with 9 bases spanning the gap. CDR3 amino acids: CASSWEGNTEAFF. The CDR3 bases are TGTGCCAGCAGCTGGGAAGGGAACACTGAAGCTTTCTTT.

The V call is TRBV30, the J call TRBJ2-6; D unresolved. Looked up from germline, CDR1 is GTSNPN and CDR2 is SVGIG (reference sequence). V dropped 3 bases and J dropped 2 bases, with 2 bases sitting between them. The CDR3 length is 12 residues. The CDR3 loop is CAWRPGANVLTF. CDR3 DNA sequence: TGTGCCTGGAGACCTGGGGCCAACGTCCTGACTTTC.

The genes are TRBV5-8 and TRBJ2-5; 11 bases line up with TRBD2. CDR3 size: 16 residues. Germline CDR1 and CDR2: SGHTS and YDEGEE. With V trimmed by 1 base and J by 3 bases, 5 bases remained unmatched. This chain's CDR3 is CASSLNPGLAEETQYF. CDR3 DNA sequence: TGTGCCAGCAGCTTGAACCCGGGACTAGCGGAAGAGACCCAGTACTTC.

This clone was picked up a small number of times. The chain has TRBV14 and TRBJ1-2; D is unresolved. Germline CDR1 SGHDN, CDR2 FVKESK. This CDR3 contains 17 residues. Deletions cut 0 bases from V and 5 bases from J, with 19 bases between. CDR3: CASSQDILDSNPYGYTF. DNA for the CDR3: TGTGCCAGCAGCCAAGATATACTCGATAGCAACCCTTATGGCTACACCTTC.

This chain links TRBV5-6 with TRBJ2-5; 7 bases match TRBD1. Losses at the gene ends were 2 bases for V and 2 bases for J; bases not matched to a gene: 6. Per germline, CDR1 SGHDT and CDR2 YYEEEE. This CDR3 contains 15 residues. The CDR3 nucleotides are TGTGCCAGCAGCTTCTCGGGGACAGTGCAAGAGACCCAGTACTTC. Its protein product is CASSFSGTVQETQYF.

CDR3 region: CASTQGPTVGYTF. CDR3 sequence (DNA): TGTGCCAGCACTCAGGGACCCACCGTTGGCTACACCTTC. V usage is TRBV12-3 or TRBV12-4 and J usage is TRBJ1-2; TRBD1 is a possible D gene (5 bases). V lost 7 bases and J lost 7, with 16 bases in between. This CDR3 spans 13 amino acids.

The V and J genes are TRBV6-5 and TRBJ1-5; TRBD1 is a possible D gene (6 bases). The CDR3 spans 14 residues. Germline values: CDR1 MNHEY, CDR2 SVGAGI. V was clipped by 4 bases and J by 1 base, with 8 bases between them. CDR3 loop: CASSFGQSNQPQHF. Written as DNA, the CDR3 is TGTGCCAGCAGTTTCGGACAGAGCAATCAGCCCCAGCATTTT.

The J gene is TRBJ1-1, the V gene TRBV25-1; D is perhaps TRBD1 (6 bases). The CDR3 consists of 15 residues. The V end lost 1 base, the J end lost 3 bases, and 12 bases lay between the germline ends. In germline, CDR1 is MGHDK, CDR2 SYGVNS. The CDR3 DNA reads as TGTGCCAGCAGTGAATTTTCACAGGGAGACACTGAAGCTTTCTTT. As protein: CASSEFSQGDTEAFF.

This clone appeared a single time. The gene calls are TRBV6-6 and TRBJ2-2, with 7 positions matching TRBD2. Losses at the gene ends were 6 bases for V and 3 bases for J; bases not matched to a gene: 10. Germline-derived CDR1 and CDR2 are MNHNY and SVGAGI (reference sequence). The CDR3 is made up of 16 amino acids. CDR3 loop: CASRDSAGVDTGELFF. As DNA, the CDR3 is TGTGCCAGCAGGGACTCTGCGGGAGTTGACACCGGGGAGCTGTTTTTT.

This clone has only one observation. CDR3 DNA sequence: TGTGCCAGTAGTCGGGGGGCTATAACCTCTGGGGCCAACGTCCTGACTTTC. Amino acids: CASSRGAITSGANVLTF. This chain joins TRBV19 and TRBJ2-6, with D possibly TRBD2 on 7 matching bases. The CDR3 extends over 17 amino acids. Germline CDR1 and CDR2: LNHDA and SQIVND (reference sequence). V was pared by 5 bases and J by 0 bases, with 14 bases between.

The sample holds one count of this clone. The V gene is TRBV25-1, the J gene TRBJ2-6; D is undetermined. The germline CDR1 and CDR2 sequences are MGHDK and SYGVNS. V lost 3 bases and J lost 2, with 11 bases in between. The CDR3 loop spans 16 amino acids. CDR3 in DNA: TGTGCCAGCAGTGAGGAAGATAGGACTGGGGCCAACGTCCTGACTTTC. This gives the protein CASSEEDRTGANVLTF.

The rearrangement links TRBV3-1 (or the pseudogene TRBV3-2) to TRBJ2-7; the D call may be TRBD1 or TRBD2 (5 bases each). V was clipped by 4 bases and J by 3 bases, with 10 bases between them. CDR1 and CDR2 from the germline V gene are LGHDT and YNNKEL (reference sequence). The CDR3 totals 13 residues. CDR3 coding DNA: TGTGCCAGCAGCCCGGGGACCGTCTACGAGCAGTACTTC. This gives the protein CASSPGTVYEQYF.

This chain joins TRBV5-6 and TRBJ1-2; D unclear. V lost 1 base and J 6 bases, leaving 10 bases between the germline ends. CDR1 is SGHDT and CDR2 is YYEEEE in the germline V gene. The CDR3 is 13 amino acids. Written as DNA, the CDR3 is TGTGCCAGCAGCTTGACAGCCGGCGATGGCTACACCTTC. Translating gives CASSLTAGDGYTF. Combining the CDR3 with reference TRBV5-6 and TRBJ1-2 gives the whole variable domain DAGVTQSPTHLIKTRGQQVTLRCSPKSGHDTVSWYQQALGQGPQFIFQYYEEEERQRGNFPDRFSGHQFPNYSSELNVNALLLGDSALYLCASSLTAGDGYTFGSGTRLTVV.

J is TRBJ2-1 and V is TRBV30, with TRBD1 matching 9 bases. J was trimmed by 9 bases and V by 2 bases; bases with no gene match: 5. The CDR3 spans 13 residues. Looked up from germline, CDR1 is GTSNPN and CDR2 is SVGIG (reference sequence). The CDR3 nucleotides read TGTGCCTGGAGTTGGGACAGGGTGGTTGAGCAGTTCTTC. It codes for CAWSWDRVVEQFF. Drawing the rest from reference TRBV30 and TRBJ2-1, the complete variable domain is SQTIHQWPATLVQPVGSPLSLECTVEGTSNPNLYWYRQAAGRGLQLLFYSVGIGQISSEVPQNLSASRPQDRQFILSSKKLLLSDSGFYLCAWSWDRVVEQFFGPGTRLTVL.

The chain carries TRBV11-3 and TRBJ2-5; D might be TRBD2 (7 bases). The germline CDR1 and CDR2 sequences are SGHNT and YENEEA. The V gene lost 2 bases and the J gene lost 7 bases, with 23 bases spanning the gap. This CDR3 has 17 amino acids. The chain's CDR3 is CASSLNPTGRDIWTQYF. DNA for the CDR3: TGTGCCAGCAGCTTAAACCCCACAGGGAGGGATATATGGACCCAGTACTTC.

The chain uses TRBV6-2 or TRBV6-3 and TRBJ1-2; D is uncertain. Germline CDR1 is MNHEY and CDR2 is SVGEGT. The CDR3 covers 11 residues. Trimming cost V 2 bases and J 2 bases, with 0 bases left between them. The CDR3 is CASSYNYGYTF. CDR3 nucleotides: TGTGCCAGCAGTTACAACTATGGCTACACCTTC.

This sequence joins TRBV4-3 and TRBJ2-5; 9 bases line up with TRBD1. Germline CDR1 LGHNA, CDR2 YSLEER. The length of the CDR3 is 14 residues. V shed 1 base and J 4 bases; nucleotides not matched to a gene: 1. The CDR3: CASSQGQGGETQYF. As DNA, the CDR3 is TGCGCCAGCAGCCAAGGACAGGGGGGAGAGACCCAGTACTTC.

The genes are TRBV7-9 and TRBJ2-1; 7 nucleotides line up with TRBD2. Germline V lookup: CDR1 SEHNR, CDR2 FQNEAQ (reference sequence). V lost 6 bases to trimming and J lost 6 bases; unmatched junction nucleotides: 14. The CDR3 totals 16 residues. CDR3 DNA: TGTGCCAGCAGTCCCAACGGCGGGAGCTCAGGCAATGAGCAGTTCTTC. Translation: CASSPNGGSSGNEQFF. The full variable domain, in which reference TRBV7-9 and TRBJ2-1 provide the parts outside the CDR3, is DTGVSQNPRHKITKRGQNVTFRCDPISEHNRLYWYRQTLGQGPEFLTYFQNEAQLEKSRLLSDRFSAERPKGSFSTLEIQRTEQGDSAMYLCASSPNGGSSGNEQFFGPGTRLTVL.

This chain joins TRBV19 and TRBJ1-4; D is undetermined. The CDR3 runs to 15 residues. Trimming took 3 bases from V and 4 from J, leaving 12 bases between them. Per the germline V gene, CDR1 is LNHDA and CDR2 is SQIVND (reference sequence). As DNA, the CDR3 is TGTGCCAGTAGTATTCAGCGACAAAGTAATGAAAAACTGTTTTTT. This sequence encodes CASSIQRQSNEKLFF.